This T cell receptor beta chain was sequenced during a study of OX40 agonist ivuxolimab in advanced cancers. This CDR3 is built from 18 residues. Trimming left V 0 bases short and J 0 bases short, with 15 bases between. The table came from immunoSEQ multiplex PCR; TCRdb's copy has only in-frame clones and leaves some out. There are over 15,000 clones in the sample; approximately 83% occur only once, and around 20% lies in the top ten. The V call is TRBV23-1, the J call TRBJ1-5; tentatively, D is TRBD1 (5 bases). TRBV23-1 qualifies as an ORF whose function is uncertain. The origin of this receptor is an adult with an advanced solid tumor such as melanoma, head and neck, liver or kidney cancer. Sequencing was performed on CD4+ or CD8+ T cells sorted from blood, taken in a trial of the OX40 agonist ivuxolimab. The CDR3 reads CASSQSLRGLYSNQPQHF. In nucleotides, the CDR3 is TGCGCCAGCAGTCAATCGCTCCGGGGACTCTATAGCAATCAGCCCCAGCATTTT.